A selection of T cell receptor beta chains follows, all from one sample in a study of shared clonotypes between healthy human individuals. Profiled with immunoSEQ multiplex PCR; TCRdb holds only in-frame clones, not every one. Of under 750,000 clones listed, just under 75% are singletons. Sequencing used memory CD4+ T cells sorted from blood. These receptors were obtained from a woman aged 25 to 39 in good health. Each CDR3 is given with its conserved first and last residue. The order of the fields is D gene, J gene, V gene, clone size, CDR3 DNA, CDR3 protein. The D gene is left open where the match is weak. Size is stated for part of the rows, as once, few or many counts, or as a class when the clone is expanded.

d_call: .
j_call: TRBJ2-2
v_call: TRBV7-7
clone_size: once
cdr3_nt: TGTGCCAGCAGCTTAGAGTACGGAATGAACACCGGGGAGCTGTTTTTT
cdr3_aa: CASSLEYGMNTGELFF

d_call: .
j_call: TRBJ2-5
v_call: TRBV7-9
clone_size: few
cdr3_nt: TGTGCCAGCAGCTTACTAGGCGGGACTCAAGAGACCCAGTACTTC
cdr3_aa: CASSLLGGTQETQYF

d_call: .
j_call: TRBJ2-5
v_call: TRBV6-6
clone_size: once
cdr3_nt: TGTGCCAGCAGTTACGGTCCGTCCGGACAAGAGACCCAGTACTTC
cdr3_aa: CASSYGPSGQETQYF

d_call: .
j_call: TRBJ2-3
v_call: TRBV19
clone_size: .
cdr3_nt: TGTGCCAGTAGAACAGGGATCGCAGATACGCAGTATTTT
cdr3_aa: CASRTGIADTQYF

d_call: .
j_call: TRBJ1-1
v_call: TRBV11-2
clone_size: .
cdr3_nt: TGTGCCAGCAGAACCACAGGGAGAACTGAAGCTTTCTTT
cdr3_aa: CASRTTGRTEAFF

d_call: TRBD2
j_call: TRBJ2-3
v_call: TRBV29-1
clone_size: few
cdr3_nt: TGCAGCGTTGAAGATCGGTCGGGGGGAGATACGCAGTATTTT
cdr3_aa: CSVEDRSGGDTQYF

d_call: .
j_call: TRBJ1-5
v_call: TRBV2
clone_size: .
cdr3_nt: TGTGCCAGCAGTCGACAGCTAAATCAGCCCCAGCATTTT
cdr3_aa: CASSRQLNQPQHF

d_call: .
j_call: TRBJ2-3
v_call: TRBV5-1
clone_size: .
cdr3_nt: TGCGCCAGCAGCTTAAGTGGCGGGTTCACAGATACGCAGTATTTT
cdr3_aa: CASSLSGGFTDTQYF

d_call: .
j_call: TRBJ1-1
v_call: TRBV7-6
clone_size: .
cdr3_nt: TGTGCCAGCAGCTTATTAAGTACAGGCCGGGAAGTGAACACTGAAGCTTTCTTT
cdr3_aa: CASSLLSTGREVNTEAFF

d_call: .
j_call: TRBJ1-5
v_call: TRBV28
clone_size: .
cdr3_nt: TGTGCCAGCAGTCTACGTAGCAATCAGCCCCAGCATTTT
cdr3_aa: CASSLRSNQPQHF

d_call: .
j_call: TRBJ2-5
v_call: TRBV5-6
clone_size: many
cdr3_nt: TGTGCCAGCAGCTTGGAGGAAGAGACCCAGTACTTC
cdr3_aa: CASSLEEETQYF

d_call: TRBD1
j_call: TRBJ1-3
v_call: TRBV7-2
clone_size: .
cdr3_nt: TGTGCCAGCAGTCGACAGGGGGATGGAAACACCATATATTTT
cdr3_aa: CASSRQGDGNTIYF

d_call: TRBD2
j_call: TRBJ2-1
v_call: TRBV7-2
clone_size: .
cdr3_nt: TGTGCCAGCAACATACTTGGCGGGAGGTACAATGAGCAGTTCTTC
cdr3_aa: CASNILGGRYNEQFF

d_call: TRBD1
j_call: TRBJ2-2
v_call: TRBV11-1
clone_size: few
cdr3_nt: TGTGCCAGCAGTCCTCTGACAGGGACGAACACCGGGGAGCTGTTTTTT
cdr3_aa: CASSPLTGTNTGELFF

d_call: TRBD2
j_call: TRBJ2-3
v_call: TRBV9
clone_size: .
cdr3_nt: TGTGCCAGCAGCGTAGCCAGCGGGAGAACAGATACGCAGTATTTT
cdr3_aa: CASSVASGRTDTQYF

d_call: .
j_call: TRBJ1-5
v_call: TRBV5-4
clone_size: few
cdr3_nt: TGTGCCAGCAGCGTTGACAGCAATCAGCCCCAGCATTTT
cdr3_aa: CASSVDSNQPQHF

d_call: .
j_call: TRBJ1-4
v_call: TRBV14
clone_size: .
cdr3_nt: TGTGCCAGCAGCCAAGATCGTGGAGGACGGGAAAAACTGTTTTTT
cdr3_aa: CASSQDRGGREKLFF

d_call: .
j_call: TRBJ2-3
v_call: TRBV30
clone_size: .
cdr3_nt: TGTGCCTGGGAAGCTGCAGGGGTTCGGGGCTATACGCAGTATTTT
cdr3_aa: CAWEAAGVRGYTQYF

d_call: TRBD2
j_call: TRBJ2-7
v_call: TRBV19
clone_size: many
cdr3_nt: TGTGCCAGTAGCCCCGGCGGGACTAGAACTACCTACGAGCAGTACTTC
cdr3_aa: CASSPGGTRTTYEQYF

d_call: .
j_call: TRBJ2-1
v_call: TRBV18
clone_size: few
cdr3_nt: TGTGCCAGCTACCGGGAGACGGGATACAATGAGCAGTTCTTC
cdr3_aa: CASYRETGYNEQFF

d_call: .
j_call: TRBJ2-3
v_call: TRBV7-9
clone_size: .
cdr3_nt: TGTGCCAGCAGCTTGGACTTCTACACAGATACGCAGTATTTT
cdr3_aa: CASSLDFYTDTQYF

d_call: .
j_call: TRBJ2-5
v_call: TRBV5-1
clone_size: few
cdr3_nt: TGCGCCAGCAGCTTGCTAGCAATGCAAGAGACCCAGTACTTC
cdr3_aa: CASSLLAMQETQYF

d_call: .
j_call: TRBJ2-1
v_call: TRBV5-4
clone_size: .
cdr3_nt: TGTGCCAGCAGCTTGGCTGAGTTAGGTGAGCAGTTCTTC
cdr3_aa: CASSLAELGEQFF

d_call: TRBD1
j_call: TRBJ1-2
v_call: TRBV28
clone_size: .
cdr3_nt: TGTGCCAGCAGTCGCCCCCCGAGGGGGCGAGGCTACACCTTC
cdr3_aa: CASSRPPRGRGYTF

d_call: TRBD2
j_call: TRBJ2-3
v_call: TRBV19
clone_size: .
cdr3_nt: TGTGCCAGCAAAAAGCGGGAGCGAGATACGCAGTATTTT
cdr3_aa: CASKKRERDTQYF

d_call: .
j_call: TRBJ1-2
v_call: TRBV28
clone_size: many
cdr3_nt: TGTGCCAGCAGTACCCCGGACACCTACTATGGCTACACCTTC
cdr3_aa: CASSTPDTYYGYTF

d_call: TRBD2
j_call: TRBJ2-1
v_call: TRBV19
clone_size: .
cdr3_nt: TGTGCCAGTAGTATAGGACCCCCCAGCGGGAGACGCTCCTACAATGAGCAGTTCTTC
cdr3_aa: CASSIGPPSGRRSYNEQFF

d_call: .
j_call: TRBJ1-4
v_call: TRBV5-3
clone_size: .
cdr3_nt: TGTGCCAGAGAAACAGGAGCAACTAATGAAAAACTGTTTTTT
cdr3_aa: CARETGATNEKLFF

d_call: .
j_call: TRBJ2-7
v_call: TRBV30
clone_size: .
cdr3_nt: TGTGCCTGGAGTGTCCTTTCGAGGGGCGAGCAGTACTTC
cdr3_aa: CAWSVLSRGEQYF

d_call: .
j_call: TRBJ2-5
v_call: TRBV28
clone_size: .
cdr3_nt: TGTGCCAGCAGTCACACGACGGGTAGGGGGGAAGAGACCCAGTACTTC
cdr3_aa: CASSHTTGRGEETQYF

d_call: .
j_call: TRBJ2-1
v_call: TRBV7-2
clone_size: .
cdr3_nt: TGTGCCAGCAGCTTATCGAGCGGACTCTACAATGAGCAGTTCTTC
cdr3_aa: CASSLSSGLYNEQFF

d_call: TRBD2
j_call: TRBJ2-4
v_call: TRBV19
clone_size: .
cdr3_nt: TGTGCCAGTAGAGACATTAGCGGGAGGGAACCTCTAGCCAAAAACATTCAGTACTTC
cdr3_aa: CASRDISGREPLAKNIQYF

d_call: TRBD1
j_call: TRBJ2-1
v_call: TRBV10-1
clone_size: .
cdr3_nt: TGCGCCAGCAGTGAGTCGAGTTTAGTCGGGACAGGGCGAAATGAGCAGTTCTTC
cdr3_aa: CASSESSLVGTGRNEQFF

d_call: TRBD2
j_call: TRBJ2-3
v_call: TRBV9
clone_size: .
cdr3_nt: TGTGCCAGCAGCGTATCGGCGGTGGGTACTAGCGGTCCTGGTACGCAGTATTTT
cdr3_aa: CASSVSAVGTSGPGTQYF

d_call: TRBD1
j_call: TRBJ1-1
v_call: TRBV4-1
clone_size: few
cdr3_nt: TGCGCCAGCAGCCAAGGCAGGTTCGGGACAGGGGACCCTGAAGCTTTCTTT
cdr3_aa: CASSQGRFGTGDPEAFF

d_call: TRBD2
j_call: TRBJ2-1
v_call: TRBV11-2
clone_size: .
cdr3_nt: TGTGCCAGCAGCTTACAAACTAGCGGGAGGGGCGAGCAGTTCTTC
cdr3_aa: CASSLQTSGRGEQFF

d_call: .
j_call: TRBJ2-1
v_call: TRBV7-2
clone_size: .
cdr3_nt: TGTGCCAGCAGCTTTTGGGCCTACAATGAGCAGTTCTTC
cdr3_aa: CASSFWAYNEQFF

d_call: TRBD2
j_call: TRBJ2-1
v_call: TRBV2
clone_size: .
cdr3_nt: TGTGCCAGTGGGGTAGCGGGAATACATGAGCAGTTCTTC
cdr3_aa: CASGVAGIHEQFF

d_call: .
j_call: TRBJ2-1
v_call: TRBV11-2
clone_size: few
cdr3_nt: TGTGCCAGCAGCTTTAACCCCCCCCCGGCCAGCTCCTACAATGAGCAGTTCTTC
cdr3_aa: CASSFNPPPASSYNEQFF

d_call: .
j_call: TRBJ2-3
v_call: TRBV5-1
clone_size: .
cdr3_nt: TGCGCCAGCAGCATCGGACAGTCCACAGATACGCAGTATTTT
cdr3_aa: CASSIGQSTDTQYF

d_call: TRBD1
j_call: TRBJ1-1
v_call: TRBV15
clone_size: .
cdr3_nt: TGTGCCACCCGAGGTGGGGACAGCAAGAACACTGAAGCTTTCTTT
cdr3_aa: CATRGGDSKNTEAFF